This T cell receptor beta chain was sequenced in a study of identifying expanded T cells in peripheral blood. Only in-frame clones appear in the TCRdb table, and some are missing; sequencing was by immunoSEQ multiplex PCR. The sample holds some 100,000 clones, roughly 88% seen once. V lost 6 bases, J lost 3 bases, and 8 bases lay in between. CDR1 is MNHEY and CDR2 is SVGAGI in the germline V gene. The CDR3 totals 12 residues. J is TRBJ1-1 and V is TRBV6-5; the D is unclear. The sequencing sample was made of blood. The source is a person aged 18 to 75 in good health. The CDR3, as DNA: TGTGCCAGCAGCACCGAGGACACTGAAGCTTTCTTT. Encoded protein: CASSTEDTEAFF.